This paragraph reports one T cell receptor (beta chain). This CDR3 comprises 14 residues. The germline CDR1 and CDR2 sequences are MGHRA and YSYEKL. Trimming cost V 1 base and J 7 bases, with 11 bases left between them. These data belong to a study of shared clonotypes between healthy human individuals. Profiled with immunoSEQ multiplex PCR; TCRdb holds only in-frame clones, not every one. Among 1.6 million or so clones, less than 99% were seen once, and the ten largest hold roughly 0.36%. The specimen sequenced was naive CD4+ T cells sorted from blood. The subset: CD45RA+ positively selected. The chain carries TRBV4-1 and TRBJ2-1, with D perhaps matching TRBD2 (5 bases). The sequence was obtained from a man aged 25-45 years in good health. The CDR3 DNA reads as TGCGCCAGCAGCCAAGTGCTAGCCTTGAATGAGCAGTTCTTC. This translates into CASSQVLALNEQFF.